A single sample gave rise to the 32 T cell receptor beta chains below, sequenced in a study of OX40 agonist ivuxolimab in advanced cancers. Libraries were prepared by immunoSEQ multiplex PCR; TCRdb keeps only in-frame clonotypes and omits some of them. Of 25,000 to 35,000 clones detected, approximately 84% appear once; the ten largest clones hold 20% to 25%. Sequences were derived from CD4+ or CD8+ T cells sorted from blood, sampled in a trial of the OX40 agonist ivuxolimab. All receptors derive from an adult with an advanced solid tumor such as melanoma, head and neck, liver or kidney cancer.

V is TRBV30 and J is TRBJ2-1; 9 bases are a match to TRBD1. V was pared by 3 bases and J by 2 bases, with 5 bases of the junction left unmatched. From germline, CDR1 is GTSNPN and CDR2 SVGIG (reference sequence). The CDR3 sequence is 15 residues long. CDR3 region: CAWRPGTGTYNEQFF. The CDR3 bases are TGTGCCTGGAGACCCGGGACAGGGACCTACAATGAGCAGTTCTTC.

This sequence joins TRBV7-8 and TRBJ1-1; D call uncertain. The CDR3 is 13 residues long. CDR1 and CDR2 (germline): SGHVS, FQNEAQ. The ends were cut back, 7 bases at V and 0 bases at J, with 9 bases in the middle. The CDR3 nucleotides read TGTGCCAGCATTGATAGGGTGAACACTGAAGCTTTCTTT. Its translation: CASIDRVNTEAFF. The entire variable domain, with the rest obtained from reference TRBV7-8 and TRBJ1-1, is as follows: GAGVSQSPRYKVAKRGQDVALRCDPISGHVSLFWYQQALGQGPEFLTYFQNEAQLDKSGLPSDRFFAERPEGSVSTLKIQRTQQEDSAVYLCASIDRVNTEAFFGQGTRLTVV.

CDR3 DNA sequence: TGTGCCAGCAGTCCAGGGACAGGGGGGGCCGGGCAGTATTTT. Protein product: CASSPGTGGAGQYF. V gene TRBV27 combines with J gene TRBJ2-3, with 11 bases fitting TRBD1. The CDR3 covers 14 residues. CDR1 is MNHEY, CDR2 SMNVEV, per germline (reference sequence). Losses at the gene ends were 5 bases for V and 11 bases for J; bases not matched to a gene: 9.

The chain recombines TRBV29-1 with TRBJ2-5; D not certain. The CDR3 loop spans 12 amino acids. CDR1 SQVTM and CDR2 ANQGSEA come from the germline V gene. The V end lost 4 bases, the J end lost 1 base, and 7 bases lay between the germline ends. The CDR3 reads CSVVGSQETQYF. The DNA of the CDR3 is TGCAGCGTTGTGGGCAGCCAAGAGACCCAGTACTTC.

The chain combines TRBV21-1 with TRBJ1-1. TRBV21-1 is a known pseudogene. This CDR3 contains 17 residues. DNA for the CDR3: TGTGCCAGCAGCAAAGAGGGTGGGCAGGGACCCAACACTGAAGCTTTCTTT. It is translated as CASSKEGGQGPNTEAFF.

The chain carries TRBV11-2 and TRBJ2-1; TRBD2 is a possible D gene (5 bases). Germline V gives CDR1 SGHAT, CDR2 FQNNGV. This CDR3 has 19 residues. Trimming cost V 2 bases and J 5 bases, with 25 bases left between them. CDR3 region: CASSLHQRGVSLFHNEQFF. The CDR3 coding sequence is TGTGCCAGCAGCTTACATCAACGGGGAGTCAGTCTGTTCCACAATGAGCAGTTCTTC.

The rearrangement links TRBV28 to TRBJ2-3; no firm D call. Germline V CDR1 and CDR2: MDHEN, SYDVKM. This CDR3 spans 10 amino acids. Trimming pared 2 bases from V and 6 bases from J, leaving 0 bases between. The CDR3 sequence: CASSLDTQYF. CDR3 DNA sequence: TGTGCCAGCAGTTTAGATACGCAGTATTTT.

The V and J genes are TRBV9 and TRBJ2-4; no clear D gene. The CDR3 extends over 14 amino acids. Germline CDR1 is SGDLS and CDR2 is YYNGEE. V lost 4 bases and J 3 bases, leaving 11 bases between the germline ends. The DNA of the CDR3 is TGTGCCAGCAGCCCCCTTCCCGACAAAAACATTCAGTACTTC. Translating gives CASSPLPDKNIQYF.

This clone was seen just once. The chain employs TRBV6-1 and TRBJ1-5; D remains ambiguous. The CDR3 length is 11 residues. Germline V gene data show CDR1 as MNHNS and CDR2 as SASEGT. V lost 8 bases and J lost 4, with 6 bases in between. The CDR3 DNA follows: TGTGCCAGCGGTCCTAATCAGCCCCAGCATTTT. Amino acids: CASGPNQPQHF.

This clone was seen more than once but under ten times. The chain is built from TRBV19 and TRBJ1-6; the D gene is possibly TRBD1 (6 bases). The V gene's germline CDR1 is LNHDA and CDR2 SQIVND (reference sequence). CDR3 size: 14 residues. V dropped 1 base and J dropped 9 bases, with 10 bases sitting between them. CDR3 loop: CASSIGTASSPLHF. Here the CDR3 DNA reads TGTGCCAGTAGTATAGGGACAGCCTCTTCACCCCTCCACTTT.

The V gene is TRBV9, the J gene TRBJ2-1; 9 bases align to TRBD1. This CDR3 is built from 12 residues. Germline V gene lookup returns CDR1 SGDLS and CDR2 YYNGEE. Trimming took 5 bases from V and 9 from J; bases not matched to a gene: 3. The CDR3 DNA is TGTGCCAGCAGTAAACAGGGGGCTGAGCAGTTCTTC. Its protein is CASSKQGAEQFF. Full variable domain (rest looked up from reference TRBV9 and TRBJ2-1): DSGVTQTPKHLITATGQRVTLRCSPRSGDLSVYWYQQSLDQGLQFLIQYYNGEERAKGNILERFSAQQFPDLHSELNLSSLELGDSALYFCASSKQGAEQFFGPGTRLTVL.

This clone was picked up one time. Sequence at one end of the junction differs from germline and may be a read error. Other DNA sequences in this specimen translate into the identical CDR3. J is TRBJ1-4 and V is TRBV5-1; D ambiguous. Germline loops: CDR1 SGHRS, CDR2 YFSETQ. The CDR3 totals 18 residues. The CDR3 DNA follows: TGCGCCAGCAGCTTGGGATCAGGCTACCCAACAACTAATGAAAAGCTGTTTTTT. The encoded protein is CASSLGSGYPTTNEKLFF.

The chain is built from TRBV7-9 and TRBJ1-4, with TRBD1 matching over 9 bases. This CDR3 has 17 amino acids. The V segment lost 4 bases and the J segment 2 bases; nucleotides outside the gene matches: 8. Germline V gene lookup returns CDR1 SEHNR and CDR2 FQNEAQ (reference sequence). CDR3 bases: TGTGCCAGCAGCTCAAACGACAGGGGGAGGACTAATGAAAAACTGTTTTTT. Translated, it gives CASSSNDRGRTNEKLFF. Based on the CDR3 plus reference TRBV7-9 and TRBJ1-4, the full variable domain is DTGVSQNPRHKITKRGQNVTFRCDPISEHNRLYWYRQTLGQGPEFLTYFQNEAQLEKSRLLSDRFSAERPKGSFSTLEIQRTEQGDSAMYLCASSSNDRGRTNEKLFFGSGTQLSVL.

The chain joins TRBV14 to TRBJ2-3; 13 nucleotides match TRBD2. The V gene end was trimmed by 4 bases and the J gene end by 3 bases; junction bases not matched to a gene: 7. This CDR3 region has 17 residues. The germline gives CDR1 SGHDN, CDR2 FVKESK. The CDR3 loop reads CASSPRTSGRGTDTQYF. The CDR3 DNA reads TGTGCCAGCAGCCCCCGGACTAGCGGGAGAGGAACAGATACGCAGTATTTT.

The chain joins TRBV19 to TRBJ2-2, with 7 nucleotides matching TRBD1. The germline gives CDR1 LNHDA, CDR2 SQIVND (reference sequence). This CDR3 region has 13 residues. J lost 2 bases, V lost 10 bases, and 4 bases had no gene match. CDR3 coding DNA: TGTGCCATTCGACAGGGTAACACCGGGGAGCTGTTTTTT. It translates to CAIRQGNTGELFF.

CDR3 bases: TGTGCCTGGAGCACCGGTGAACCCTACGAGCAGTACTTC. It yields the protein CAWSTGEPYEQYF. V is TRBV30 and J is TRBJ2-7, with unresolved D. The germline V and J ends were trimmed by 3 bases and 2 bases, with 11 bases remaining between them. Looked up from germline, CDR1 is GTSNPN and CDR2 is SVGIG (reference sequence). This CDR3 contains 13 residues.

The rearrangement joins TRBV27 to TRBJ2-7; D is unclear. From germline, CDR1 is MNHEY and CDR2 SMNVEV (reference sequence). CDR3 length: 14 residues. V was shortened by 6 bases and J by 7 bases, with 19 bases between the two germline ends. The CDR3: CASRPQLGIGEQYF. In nucleotides, the CDR3 is TGTGCCAGCAGACCCCAACTCGGAATAGGGGAGCAGTACTTC.

The chain couples TRBV15 to TRBJ1-1; no reliable D call. Germline V gene sequence: CDR1 LNHNV, CDR2 YYDKDF (reference sequence). The CDR3 contains 14 residues. V was cut by 4 bases and J by 5 bases, with 14 bases left in between. This chain's CDR3 is CATSIHSPSTEAFF. The CDR3 coding sequence is TGTGCCACCAGCATCCATAGCCCTTCTACTGAAGCTTTCTTT. Complete variable domain (other parts from reference TRBV15 and TRBJ1-1): DAMVIQNPRYQVTQFGKPVTLSCSQTLNHNVMYWYQQKSSQAPKLLFHYYDKDFNNEADTPDNFQSRRPNTSFCFLDIRSPGLGDTAMYLCATSIHSPSTEAFFGQGTRLTVV.

The chain is built from TRBV5-4 and TRBJ1-2; D is ambiguous. This CDR3 spans 16 amino acids. The germline V and J ends were trimmed by 0 bases and 2 bases, with 14 bases remaining between them. In germline, CDR1 is SGHNT, CDR2 YYREEE (reference sequence). The CDR3 is CASSLAYVSSNYGYTF. DNA of the CDR3: TGTGCCAGCAGCTTGGCGTACGTCAGCTCGAACTATGGCTACACCTTC.

This chain links TRBV6-5 with TRBJ1-5; D is undetermined. The V gene's germline CDR1 is MNHEY and CDR2 SVGAGI. The CDR3 is 13 amino acids. Trimming took off 5 bases at V and 4 bases at J, with 9 bases between the two ends. The CDR3 nucleotides read TGTGCCAGCAGTCCCGACGGGAATCAGCCCCAGCATTTT. It is translated as CASSPDGNQPQHF.

This rearrangement joins TRBV29-1 to TRBJ1-2; maybe TRBD1 (5 bases). Germline CDR1 is SQVTM and CDR2 is ANQGSEA. The CDR3 consists of 12 residues. V was clipped by 5 bases and J by 4 bases, with 11 bases between them. CDR3 sequence reads: CSVPGLAYGYTF. CDR3 nucleotide sequence: TGCAGCGTTCCAGGGTTGGCCTATGGCTACACCTTC.

J is TRBJ2-5 and V is TRBV6-5; D remains unclear. Germline V gene sequence: CDR1 MNHEY, CDR2 SVGAGI. The V end was cut by 4 bases, the J end by 5 bases, with 5 bases between. CDR3 length equals 11 residues. CDR3 amino acids: CASSFSETQYF. The DNA of the CDR3 is TGTGCCAGCAGTTTCTCCGAGACCCAGTACTTC.

The V call is TRBV9, the J call TRBJ1-4; 7 bases align to TRBD1. The J segment lost 4 bases and the V segment lost 4 bases, leaving 7 bases of the junction unmatched. Germline V lookup: CDR1 SGDLS, CDR2 YYNGEE. This CDR3 spans 15 amino acids. CDR3 in DNA: TGTGCCAGCAGCTCGGTAGGGGGCGGTAATGAAAAACTGTTTTTT. Residues: CASSSVGGGNEKLFF.

This sequence joins TRBV28 and TRBJ2-2; D is tentatively TRBD1 or TRBD2 (5 bases each). This CDR3 is built from 13 residues. V was trimmed by 3 bases and J by 5 bases, leaving 7 bases between them. Germline values: CDR1 MDHEN, CDR2 SYDVKM. CDR3 residues: CASSFWGTGELFF. The CDR3 bases are TGTGCCAGCAGTTTCTGGGGGACCGGGGAGCTGTTTTTT.

The chain carries TRBV30 and TRBJ2-3; D not resolved. Germline lookup yields CDR1 GTSNPN and CDR2 SVGIG (reference sequence). V lost 0 bases and J lost 2, with 9 bases in between. This CDR3 spans 14 amino acids. The CDR3 DNA reads as TGTGCCTGGAGTGTAGGTCGGGCCACAGATACGCAGTATTTT. It is translated as CAWSVGRATDTQYF.

The rearrangement joins TRBV11-2 to TRBJ2-3, with 10 bases that match TRBD2. CDR1 and CDR2 from the germline V gene are SGHAT and FQNNGV. The CDR3 extends over 18 amino acids. V lost 5 bases to trimming and J lost 4 bases; unmatched junction nucleotides: 15. This CDR3 reads CASSTPRASGSEADTQYF. In DNA, the CDR3 is TGTGCCAGCAGCACCCCCAGGGCTAGCGGGAGTGAGGCAGATACGCAGTATTTT.

The V and J genes are TRBV6-4 and TRBJ2-3; 10 bases line up with TRBD2. J lost 3 bases, V lost 4 bases, and 4 bases had no gene match. Germline CDR1 and CDR2: MRHNA and SNTAGT. The CDR3 sequence is 15 residues long. CDR3 DNA sequence: TGTGCCAGCAGTGCCGAGACTAGCGGGACAGATACGCAGTATTTT. Amino acids: CASSAETSGTDTQYF.

The V gene is TRBV27, the J gene TRBJ2-1; weak D call: TRBD2 (7 bases). Deletions cut 8 bases from V and 7 bases from J, with 9 bases between. This CDR3 has 11 residues. Germline V gene lookup returns CDR1 MNHEY and CDR2 SMNVEV (reference sequence). The CDR3 spells CASGRGNEQFF. The CDR3 DNA reads as TGTGCCAGCGGGAGGGGGAATGAGCAGTTCTTC.

The chain employs TRBV6-6 and TRBJ2-5; maybe TRBD2 (6 bases). Germline V gene lookup returns CDR1 MNHNY and CDR2 SVGAGI (reference sequence). The germline V and J ends were trimmed by 0 bases and 9 bases, with 14 bases remaining between them. This CDR3 has 14 residues. CDR3 region: CASSYSMSREAQYF. DNA of the CDR3: TGTGCCAGCAGTTACTCGATGAGTAGGGAGGCCCAGTACTTC.

The chain joins TRBV15 to TRBJ2-7; no reliable D call. Germline CDR1 is LNHNV and CDR2 is YYDKDF (reference sequence). With 2 bases removed from V and 3 bases from J, the gap between germline ends came to 14 bases. This CDR3 region has 15 residues. The CDR3 DNA reads TGTGCCACCAGCAGAAAGTCGGGTTCCGACTACGAGCAGTACTTC. Amino acids: CATSRKSGSDYEQYF.

The rearrangement uses TRBV9 and TRBJ2-3; 7 bases line up with TRBD1. This CDR3 is 15 amino acids long. Trimming removed 3 bases from V and 0 bases from J; junction bases left unmatched: 4. The germline gives CDR1 SGDLS, CDR2 YYNGEE. Here the CDR3 reads CASSAPGQSTDTQYF. Written as DNA, the CDR3 is TGTGCCAGCAGCGCCCCGGGACAGAGCACAGATACGCAGTATTTT.

There are a few counts of this clone. For the CDR3, the DNA is TGTGCCAGCAGCAAGGGAGGTTCCAACGAGCAGTACTTC. This sequence encodes CASSKGGSNEQYF. The chain links TRBV11-3 to TRBJ2-7, with a tentative D call TRBD2 (6 bases). This CDR3 is 13 amino acids long. With 5 bases removed from V and 5 bases from J, the gap between germline ends came to 13 bases. CDR1 is SGHNT and CDR2 is YENEEA in the germline V gene. The full variable domain, completed using reference TRBV11-3 and TRBJ2-7, is EAGVVQSPRYKIIEKKQPVAFWCNPISGHNTLYWYLQNLGQGPELLIRYENEEAVDDSQLPKDRFSAERLKGVDSTLKIQPAELGDSAVYLCASSKGGSNEQYFGPGTRLTVT.